This is a list of T cell receptor beta chains from one sample in a study of blood T cell repertoires in COVID-19. The protocol was immunoSEQ multiplex PCR, while the TCRdb copy is restricted to in-frame clones and leaves out a portion. The sample has over 200,000 clones, 90% to 95% seen once; the top ten hold around 1.3%. What was sequenced was PBMCs or T cells enriched from blood (not recorded which). Every receptor here comes from a human donor in a cohort exposed to, infected with or recovered from COVID-19 (not recorded which). The donor label of this sample is uncertain. Each CDR3 is given with its conserved first and last residue. Fields, in order: V gene, J gene, CDR3 protein.

v_gene: TRBV5-6
j_gene: TRBJ1-1
CDR3aa: CASSLAGANTEAFF

v_gene: TRBV18
j_gene: TRBJ2-4
CDR3aa: CASSPLNGGVGTKNIQYF

v_gene: TRBV6-5
j_gene: TRBJ1-2
CDR3aa: CASSPQGAGGYTF

v_gene: TRBV3-1/TRBV3-2
j_gene: TRBJ1-2
CDR3aa: CASSQDPVNYGYTF

v_gene: TRBV6-5
j_gene: TRBJ1-6
CDR3aa: CASRGPNSPLHF

v_gene: TRBV5-6
j_gene: TRBJ2-7
CDR3aa: CASSSYRERGSYEQYF

v_gene: TRBV3-1/TRBV3-2
j_gene: TRBJ1-5
CDR3aa: CASSQVVGNQPQHF

v_gene: TRBV15
j_gene: TRBJ1-2
CDR3aa: CATSRDPGFNYGYTF

v_gene: TRBV2
j_gene: TRBJ1-2
CDR3aa: CASSGGMTGDTNYGYTF

v_gene: TRBV5-5
j_gene: TRBJ2-1
CDR3aa: CASSHKMTSGAYNEQFF

v_gene: TRBV5-1
j_gene: TRBJ1-5
CDR3aa: CASSSGGGQPQHF

v_gene: TRBV2
j_gene: TRBJ1-4
CDR3aa: CAGNRLSNEKLFF

v_gene: TRBV12-3/TRBV12-4
j_gene: TRBJ2-2
CDR3aa: CASSLRNTGELFF

v_gene: TRBV6-5
j_gene: TRBJ1-3
CDR3aa: CASSLGQGINTIYF

v_gene: TRBV2
j_gene: TRBJ2-5
CDR3aa: CASSSGVKTQYF

v_gene: TRBV7-9
j_gene: TRBJ2-6
CDR3aa: CASSPPGSGANVLTF

v_gene: TRBV19
j_gene: TRBJ2-7
CDR3aa: CASSNKAHYEQYF

v_gene: TRBV7-8
j_gene: TRBJ1-1
CDR3aa: CASSLAKQGASQNTEAFF

v_gene: TRBV18
j_gene: TRBJ1-1
CDR3aa: CASSQQVLTEAFF

v_gene: TRBV7-9
j_gene: TRBJ2-2
CDR3aa: CASSFLATPNTGELFF

v_gene: TRBV6-5
j_gene: TRBJ1-5
CDR3aa: CASSRDIFNQPQHF

v_gene: TRBV5-4
j_gene: TRBJ1-2
CDR3aa: CASSAKGQGDGYTF

v_gene: TRBV5-4
j_gene: TRBJ1-5
CDR3aa: CASSLDISNNQPQHF

v_gene: TRBV15
j_gene: TRBJ1-5
CDR3aa: CATSRAQGIHQPQHF

v_gene: TRBV10-3
j_gene: TRBJ1-2
CDR3aa: CATWMDSSNYGYTF

v_gene: TRBV25-1
j_gene: TRBJ1-2
CDR3aa: CASSAFRADGYTF

v_gene: TRBV7-9
j_gene: TRBJ1-1
CDR3aa: CASSLVDTEAFF

v_gene: TRBV6-4
j_gene: TRBJ1-2
CDR3aa: CASRNSPAGGYTF

v_gene: TRBV4-1
j_gene: TRBJ2-5
CDR3aa: CASSRQMWGRETQYF

v_gene: TRBV30
j_gene: TRBJ1-3
CDR3aa: CAWSRAGGNTIYF